This TCR beta chain came from a study of early T cells in non-severe SARS-CoV-2 infection. From the 5' RACE reads, TCRdb called clonotypes with MiXCR, one entry per CDR3 protein. The data show 35,000 to 40,000 distinct CDR3 sequences, roughly 5.9% seen once. This clonotype has ten or more counts. The V segment lost 0 bases and the J segment 3 bases; nucleotides outside the gene matches: 10. CDR1 and CDR2 from the germline V gene are MGHRA and YSYEKL. This CDR3 has 18 residues. The chain joins TRBV4-1 to TRBJ2-1; TRBD2 matches 8 bases. The origin of this receptor is an adult who was a healthcare worker with PCR-confirmed SARS-CoV-2 infection or an uninfected control (not recorded which). Sequencing used whole blood. CDR3 in amino acids: CASSQEMELAGYYNEQFF. The CDR3 nucleotides read TGCGCCAGCAGCCAAGAAATGGAGCTAGCGGGTTACTACAATGAGCAGTTCTTC.